The 16 T cell receptor beta chains given below trace back to one sample, sequenced in a study of control samples from healthy donors and cancer patients. The assay was immunoSEQ multiplex PCR, and TCRdb's table has in-frame clones only and misses some. Of 100,000 or so clones in the sample, around 88% were seen once. Sequenced sample: blood. The receptors were gathered from a man aged 30 to 45 in good health.

The rearrangement uses TRBV24-1 and TRBJ2-6; 7 positions match TRBD1. This CDR3 is built from 16 residues. V shed 12 bases, J shed 0 bases, and the junction held 10 bases outside the gene matches. The germline V gene has CDR1 KGHDR and CDR2 SFDVKD. This CDR3 reads CASSGDSFSGANVLTF. CDR3 sequence (DNA): TGTGCCTCTTCCGGGGACAGCTTCTCTGGGGCCAACGTCCTGACTTTC.

J is TRBJ2-7 and V is TRBV4-1; D gene ambiguous. Trimming took 0 bases from V and 2 from J, leaving 14 bases between them. The CDR3 sequence is 16 residues long. Germline lookup yields CDR1 MGHRA and CDR2 YSYEKL. The CDR3 sequence: CASSQDPDGGAYEQYF. Written as DNA, the CDR3 is TGCGCCAGCAGCCAAGATCCGGACGGCGGTGCCTACGAGCAGTACTTC.

The chain is built from TRBV7-2 and TRBJ1-2; TRBD1 matches at 10 bases. Germline values: CDR1 SGHTA, CDR2 FQGNSA. The trim removed 5 bases at V and 8 bases at J, leaving 5 bases unmatched. This CDR3 is built from 13 residues. This chain's CDR3 is CASSRGTGEGYTF. The CDR3 coding sequence is TGTGCCAGCAGCCGTGGGACAGGGGAAGGCTACACCTTC.

The chain links TRBV4-2 to TRBJ1-6, with D possibly matching TRBD1 (5 bases). The CDR3 covers 15 residues. V gave up 0 bases and J gave up 9 bases, with 12 bases separating them. Germline CDR1 reads LGHNA; CDR2 reads YNFKEQ. CDR3 DNA: TGTGCCAGCAGCCAAGATCGTGCAGGGAGTTCACCCCTCCACTTT. Residues: CASSQDRAGSSPLHF.

The genes are TRBV18 and TRBJ1-2; D gene ambiguous. This CDR3 comprises 15 residues. V lost 1 base and J 4 bases, leaving 13 bases between the germline ends. Germline CDR1 reads KGHSH; CDR2 reads LQKENI. CDR3 residues: CASSPLPGIGYGYTF. CDR3 in DNA: TGTGCCAGCTCACCACTCCCGGGGATCGGCTATGGCTACACCTTC.

This chain connects TRBV28 to TRBJ1-5; the D is unclear. The V end was cut by 6 bases, the J end by 5 bases, with 8 bases between. The CDR3 length is 12 residues. Per germline, CDR1 MDHEN and CDR2 SYDVKM. Here the CDR3 reads CASRSLYQPQHF. The CDR3 bases are TGTGCCAGCAGAAGCCTCTATCAGCCCCAGCATTTT.

This clone was counted a few times. The V gene is TRBV4-1, the J gene TRBJ1-4; TRBD1 might be the D (5 bases). The CDR3 sequence is 16 residues long. Per germline, CDR1 MGHRA and CDR2 YSYEKL. V was cut by 0 bases and J by 9 bases, with 17 bases left in between. The CDR3 region is CASSQDRRQTGQKLFF. Written as DNA, the CDR3 is TGCGCCAGCAGCCAAGATAGAAGACAAACGGGACAAAAACTGTTTTTT.

The chain couples TRBV30 to TRBJ1-1; the D gene is possibly TRBD1 (5 bases). The V end lost 6 bases, the J end lost 0 bases, and 17 bases lay between the germline ends. CDR1 and CDR2 from the germline V gene are GTSNPN and SVGIG (reference sequence). This CDR3 contains 15 residues. The CDR3 sequence is CACRRFQGLNTEAFF. The CDR3 DNA is TGTGCCTGTAGGCGATTTCAGGGCCTGAACACTGAAGCTTTCTTT.

The CDR3 region is CASSLVGGSLETQYF. The DNA of the CDR3 is TGTGCCAGCAGCTTAGTGGGCGGGAGCCTGGAGACCCAGTACTTC. V and J are TRBV7-2 and TRBJ2-5, with 7 bases matching TRBD2. Germline CDR1 and CDR2: SGHTA and FQGNSA. V was pared by 1 base and J by 5 bases, with 7 bases of the junction left unmatched. The CDR3 has 15 residues.

The chain joins TRBV7-2 to TRBJ2-5; either TRBD1 or TRBD2 may fit D (5 bases each). CDR1 is SGHTA, CDR2 FQGNSA, per germline. The CDR3 covers 15 residues. The V and J ends lost 4 bases and 4 bases respectively, with 16 bases between them. Here the CDR3 reads CASSYTGAWAETQYF. The CDR3 DNA is TGTGCCAGCAGCTACACCGGGGCCTGGGCAGAGACCCAGTACTTC.

This clone appeared a few times. This rearrangement joins TRBV7-2 to TRBJ1-2; D is unresolved. Trimming took 5 bases from V and 4 from J, leaving 14 bases between them. The CDR3 extends over 14 amino acids. The germline V gene has CDR1 SGHTA and CDR2 FQGNSA. As DNA, the CDR3 is TGTGCCAGCAGCCTTTGGGGTATGGGCTATGGCTACACCTTC. As protein: CASSLWGMGYGYTF.

The chain is built from TRBV28 and TRBJ2-7; 10 nucleotides align to TRBD1. Germline values: CDR1 MDHEN, CDR2 SYDVKM. The trim removed 5 bases at V and 0 bases at J, leaving 4 bases unmatched. The CDR3 runs to 15 residues. CDR3 coding DNA: TGTGCCAGCAGTCAGACAGGGGGCAGCTCCTACGAGCAGTACGTC. Translated: CASSQTGGSSYEQYV.

The chain uses TRBV7-8 and TRBJ2-1; 12 nucleotides match TRBD2. CDR1 and CDR2 (germline): SGHVS, FQNEAQ. V trimming: 5 bases; J trimming: 7 bases; junction bases outside the gene matches: 12. The CDR3 has 17 amino acids. DNA for the CDR3: TGTGCCAGCAGCCCTCTAGCGGGGGGGCGATTGAAAAATGAGCAGTTCTTC. It yields the protein CASSPLAGGRLKNEQFF.

This chain joins TRBV12-3 or TRBV12-4 and TRBJ2-5, with D maybe TRBD1 (5 bases). The CDR3 has 12 residues. The ends were cut back, 9 bases at V and 3 bases at J, with 11 bases in the middle. In DNA form, the CDR3 reads TGTGCCAGTTCCAGGGCGGAAGAGACCCAGTACTTC. The encoded protein is CASSRAEETQYF.

This rearrangement joins TRBV6-5 to TRBJ2-7; 7 bases align to TRBD2. V gave up 4 bases and J gave up 4 bases; unmatched junction bases: 10. The CDR3 runs to 15 residues. The germline V gene has CDR1 MNHEY and CDR2 SVGAGI. CDR3 nucleotide sequence: TGTGCCAGCAGTTGGGTAGGTCTAGCGGAATACGAGCAGTACTTC. Translated, it gives CASSWVGLAEYEQYF.

This chain links TRBV7-8 with TRBJ1-2, with no clear D. The CDR3 consists of 17 residues. Per the germline V gene, CDR1 is SGHVS and CDR2 is FQNEAQ. V lost 8 bases and J lost 5, with 27 bases in between. The CDR3 bases are TGTGCCAGCCTTTTCGGGGTAGGCGGACCCACTGAGTATGGCTACACCTTC. The encoded protein is CASLFGVGGPTEYGYTF.